Sequencing of this T cell receptor (beta chain) was carried out in a study of control samples from healthy donors and cancer patients. This CDR3 is 17 amino acids long. Trimming pared 1 base from V and 1 base from J, leaving 15 bases between. The V gene's germline CDR1 is MNHNS and CDR2 SASEGT. TCRdb's copy holds only in-frame clones and misses some; the assay was immunoSEQ multiplex PCR. Among tens of thousands of clones, 88% were seen once, and the ten largest hold approximately 15%. The J gene is TRBJ2-3, the V gene TRBV6-1, with D possibly TRBD2 on 5 matching bases. The sequencing sample was made of blood. The sequence derives from an older woman in good health. The CDR3 loop is CASSEGWWAGGTDTQYF. CDR3 coding DNA: TGTGCCAGCAGTGAAGGGTGGTGGGCCGGGGGCACAGATACGCAGTATTTT.